These T cell receptor beta chains were read from a single sample in a study of cytomegalovirus exposure and HLA in healthy donors. Sequenced by immunoSEQ multiplex PCR; TCRdb stores in-frame clones only, minus some. In the table there are 150,000 to 200,000 clones, around 79% of which are singletons. The sequenced material came from PBMCs. These receptors all stem from a woman aged 45-59 years in good health and CMV-seronegative. CDR3s include the opening cysteine and the closing phenylalanine or tryptophan. D genes are given only for firm matches. Expanded clones get a size class; other rows say once, few or many, or leave the size out.

v_gene	d_gene	j_gene	abundance	CDR3nt	CDR3aa
TRBV4-3	.	TRBJ1-1	.	TGCGCCAGCAGCCAAGTGACGGCAGGGAACACTGAAGCTTTCTTT	CASSQVTAGNTEAFF
TRBV4-1	.	TRBJ2-5	.	TGCGCCAGCAGCCTTTCAAAGTCCAGACTCCCAGCTGAGCAGTACTTC	CASSLSKSRLPAEQYF
TRBV9	.	TRBJ2-5	.	TGTGCCAGCAGCACCGGGTCAGGGAGGAAGATAGAGACCCAGTACTTC	CASSTGSGRKIETQYF
TRBV9	TRBD1	TRBJ1-1	.	TGTGCCAGCAGCGTGAGGACAGGGGTGAACACTGAAGCTTTCTTT	CASSVRTGVNTEAFF
TRBV10-3	TRBD1	TRBJ1-5	.	TGTGCCATCAGTGACGGAGACAGGGGCAATCAGCCCCAGCATTTT	CAISDGDRGNQPQHF
TRBV7-2	TRBD1	TRBJ1-4	.	TGTGCCAGCAGCCCCCCCGACAGGGGCAATGAAAAACTGTTTTTT	CASSPPDRGNEKLFF
TRBV6-1	.	TRBJ1-2	.	TGTGCCAGCAGTGAACTTTGGGGGCCCTCCTATGGCTACACCTTC	CASSELWGPSYGYTF
TRBV30	TRBD2	TRBJ2-1	.	TGTGCCTGGAGTGGCCGACTAGCGGGAGGGTCCTCCTACAATGAGCAGTTCTTC	CAWSGRLAGGSSYNEQFF
TRBV9	.	TRBJ1-2	.	TGTGCCAGCAGCCCGTGGGGACACGATAACTATGGCTACACCTTC	CASSPWGHDNYGYTF
TRBV9	.	TRBJ1-4	few	TGTGCCAGCAGCGTAGGGGCACAGGTGACTAATGAAAAACTGTTTTTT	CASSVGAQVTNEKLFF
TRBV27	TRBD1	TRBJ1-1	.	TGTGCCAGCAGACGTAAACCGGGACAGAAGAACACTGAAGCTTTCTTT	CASRRKPGQKNTEAFF
TRBV15	.	TRBJ1-1	.	TGTGCCACCAGCAGAGATTGGGGCGCTGGAACTGAAGCTTTCTTT	CATSRDWGAGTEAFF
TRBV7-9	.	TRBJ1-5	.	TGTTCCAGCAGTCTATCGAGGGATAACCAGCCCCAGCATTTT	CSSSLSRDNQPQHF
TRBV7-9	TRBD2	TRBJ2-1	.	TGTGCCAGCAGCCGGACTAGCGGGTACAATGAGCAGTTCTTC	CASSRTSGYNEQFF
TRBV15	.	TRBJ2-7	.	TGTGCCACCAGCAGTGGCCTGGGCAGGGGCGAGCAGTACTTC	CATSSGLGRGEQYF
TRBV6-5	TRBD2	TRBJ2-7	.	TGTGCCAGCAGTTCCATGACTAGCGGGAGGGCCTACGAGCAGTACTTC	CASSSMTSGRAYEQYF
TRBV7-3	TRBD1	TRBJ1-2	.	TGTGCCAGCAGCCCGGACAGGGTGTATGGCTACACCTTC	CASSPDRVYGYTF
TRBV19	.	TRBJ2-2	.	TGTGCCAGTCCCACACCCTCAGGGGCAGGGGTAATAGGGGAGCTGTTTTTT	CASPTPSGAGVIGELFF
TRBV4-1	.	TRBJ1-1	few	TGCGCCAGCAGCCAAGGACACATGAACACTGAAGCTTTCTTT	CASSQGHMNTEAFF
TRBV5-1	.	TRBJ2-1	once	TGCGCCAGCAGCCCGGGACAAGTCCCCTACAATGAGCAGTTCTTC	CASSPGQVPYNEQFF
TRBV19	TRBD1	TRBJ1-5	few	TGTGCCAGTAGTATAGTACTTGGGACAGGGCCTTATCAGCCCCAGCATTTT	CASSIVLGTGPYQPQHF
TRBV4-3	.	TRBJ2-1	once	TGCGCCAGCAGCCAGAGGAATTGGGGCGTTGGTGAGCAGTTCTTC	CASSQRNWGVGEQFF
TRBV5-1	TRBD1	TRBJ1-5	.	TGCGCCAGCAGCTTCGGGGCAGGGGGTAAAGGTCAGCCCCAGCATTTT	CASSFGAGGKGQPQHF
TRBV5-4	.	TRBJ2-5	few	TGTGCCAGCAGCTTGGGGCAGGAAGGGACCCAGTACTTC	CASSLGQEGTQYF
TRBV5-1	TRBD2	TRBJ2-5	.	TGCGCCAGCAGCTTTGCGGGGGGGGACTTAGAGACCCAGTACTTC	CASSFAGGDLETQYF
TRBV6-5	TRBD1	TRBJ1-1	few	TGTGCCAGCACAAAACAGGGGCCGTTGAACACTGAAGCTTTCTTT	CASTKQGPLNTEAFF
TRBV10-3	.	TRBJ1-2	.	TGTGCCATCAGTGAGATAGGGGCTAACTATGGCTACACCTTC	CAISEIGANYGYTF
TRBV4-3	TRBD1	TRBJ2-7	.	TGCGCCAGCAGCCCCGGGACAGGTAACTACGAGCAGTACTTC	CASSPGTGNYEQYF
TRBV29-1	TRBD1	TRBJ1-1	.	TGCAGCGTTGGGGGACAGACGAACACTGAAGCTTTCTTT	CSVGGQTNTEAFF
TRBV6-1	.	TRBJ1-1	once	TGTGCCAGCAGTGAAGTGGTCTGGAGCGAAGCTTTCTTT	CASSEVVWSEAFF
TRBV6-5	TRBD1	TRBJ2-3	.	TGTGCCAGCAGTTCATGGACAGGGGTAGATACGCAGTATTTT	CASSSWTGVDTQYF
TRBV2	TRBD2	TRBJ2-3	few	TGTGCCAGCCTCTCCGGGACTACCGGAAATACGCAGTATTTT	CASLSGTTGNTQYF
TRBV6-5	.	TRBJ1-2	few	TGTGCCACACAGGGAGTTCGGGATGGCTACACCTTC	CATQGVRDGYTF
TRBV28	.	TRBJ2-5	.	TGTGCCAGCAGTCCTGGACTTGCAGGAGAGACCCAGTACTTC	CASSPGLAGETQYF
TRBV7-9	.	TRBJ1-1	.	TGTGCCAGCAGTTCGAGACAGCCGAACACTGAAGCTTTCTTT	CASSSRQPNTEAFF
TRBV11-1	TRBD1	TRBJ2-5	.	TGTGCCAGCAGCCCTCCCTCCTCAGGGGGCGTGAAGACCCAGTACTTC	CASSPPSSGGVKTQYF
TRBV6-1	TRBD1	TRBJ2-1	.	TGTGCCAGCAGTGGGGACAGTTGGGTTGAGCAGTTCTTC	CASSGDSWVEQFF
TRBV19	.	TRBJ2-3	.	TGTGCCAGTGGGGGGCTAGCGGTTGGGGGAAATACGCAGTATTTT	CASGGLAVGGNTQYF
TRBV6-5	.	TRBJ1-1	.	TGTGCCAGCACTCTCAATCTCGGGGCCCGGGGGGAAGCTTTCTTT	CASTLNLGARGEAFF
TRBV5-5	.	TRBJ2-7	.	TGTGCCAGCAGCCAAAGCGTTACCGGCTCGCAGTACTTC	CASSQSVTGSQYF
TRBV15	.	TRBJ2-7	.	TGTGCCACCAGCAGAGATAAGCGGTCCTACGAGCAGTACTTC	CATSRDKRSYEQYF
TRBV5-1	TRBD2	TRBJ2-7	.	TGCGCCAGCAGCTTGGAACTAGCGGGGAGCCTCCTCTACGAGCAGTACTTC	CASSLELAGSLLYEQYF
TRBV5-1	.	TRBJ2-7	few	TGCGCCAGCAACTTGGAGGCAGGCCTAAGCTCCTACGAGCAGTACTTC	CASNLEAGLSSYEQYF
TRBV2	.	TRBJ2-1	.	TGTGCCAGCAGTTCTAGGAGCTCCTACAATGAGCAGTTCTTC	CASSSRSSYNEQFF
TRBV6-5	.	TRBJ2-1	.	TGTGCCAGCAGTTGGGGGCCTAAGCAGTTCTTC	CASSWGPKQFF
TRBV7-3	TRBD1	TRBJ2-7	.	TGTGCCAGCAGCGCGTCAGCAGGGGGTCTACACGAGCAGTACTTC	CASSASAGGLHEQYF